This T cell receptor (beta chain) was recovered during a study of shared clonotypes between healthy human individuals. The donors, healthy adults who were HIV-negative, had experienced no recent acute infections or vaccinations. From CD4+ cells came CD45RA+ naive and CD45RA-negative memory subsets. This CDR3 has 15 amino acids. Trimming cost V 6 bases and J 2 bases; bases outside gene matches: 6. Germline CDR1 is MNHEY and CDR2 is SVGAGI. Profiling relied on immunoSEQ multiplex PCR, and the TCRdb table lists in-frame clones only, not all of them. The data contain 2,500,000 or so clones, about 92% of them seen just once; the ten biggest clones take up roughly 0.15%. As concerns this clone: Its antigen is currently unknown.

Notes on the study in general: Rarefaction exposed incomplete sorted-subset sequencing despite large depth. How much donors shared clonotypes was expected to be affected by sequencing depth.

The V and J genes are TRBV6-5 and TRBJ1-4; 7 bases are a match to TRBD1. This receptor was taken from a man younger than 35 in good health. What was sequenced was naive CD4+ T cells sorted from blood. Subset of the sample: CD45RA+ positively selected. DNA of the CDR3: TGTGCCAGCAGCAATATCAGGGGGACTAATGAAAAACTGTTTTTT. Protein sequence: CASSNIRGTNEKLFF.